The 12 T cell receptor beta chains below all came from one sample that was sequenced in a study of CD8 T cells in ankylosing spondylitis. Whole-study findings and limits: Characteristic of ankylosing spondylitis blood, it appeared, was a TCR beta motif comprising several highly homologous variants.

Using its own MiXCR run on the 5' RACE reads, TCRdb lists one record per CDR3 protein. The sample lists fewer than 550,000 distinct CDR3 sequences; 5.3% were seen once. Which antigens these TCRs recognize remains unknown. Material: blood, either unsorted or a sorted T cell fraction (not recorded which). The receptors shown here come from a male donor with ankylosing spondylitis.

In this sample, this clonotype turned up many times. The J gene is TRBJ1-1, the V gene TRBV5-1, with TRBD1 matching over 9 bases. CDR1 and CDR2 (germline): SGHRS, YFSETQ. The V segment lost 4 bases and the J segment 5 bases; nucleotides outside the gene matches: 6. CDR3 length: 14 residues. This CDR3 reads CASSPTGQGTEAFF. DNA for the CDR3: TGCGCCAGCAGCCCGACCGGACAGGGGACTGAAGCTTTCTTT.

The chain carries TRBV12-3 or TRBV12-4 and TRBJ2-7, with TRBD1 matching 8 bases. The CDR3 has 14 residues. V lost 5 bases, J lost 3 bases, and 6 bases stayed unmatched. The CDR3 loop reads CASSRTGFVYEQYF. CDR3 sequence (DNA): TGTGCCAGCAGTCGGACAGGGTTTGTCTACGAGCAGTACTTC.

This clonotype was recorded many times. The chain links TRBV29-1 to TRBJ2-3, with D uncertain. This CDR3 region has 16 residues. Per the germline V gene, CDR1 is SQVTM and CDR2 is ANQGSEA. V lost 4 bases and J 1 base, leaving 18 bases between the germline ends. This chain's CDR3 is CSVAGTSVGGTDTQYF. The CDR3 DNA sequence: TGCAGCGTTGCAGGCACGTCGGTGGGTGGCACAGATACGCAGTATTTT.

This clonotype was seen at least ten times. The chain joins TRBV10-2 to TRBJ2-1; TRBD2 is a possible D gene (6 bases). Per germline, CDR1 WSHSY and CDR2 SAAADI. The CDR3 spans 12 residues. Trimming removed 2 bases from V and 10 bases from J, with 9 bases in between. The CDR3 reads CASSERREEQFF. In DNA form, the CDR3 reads TGCGCCAGCAGTGAGAGGAGGGAGGAGCAGTTCTTC.

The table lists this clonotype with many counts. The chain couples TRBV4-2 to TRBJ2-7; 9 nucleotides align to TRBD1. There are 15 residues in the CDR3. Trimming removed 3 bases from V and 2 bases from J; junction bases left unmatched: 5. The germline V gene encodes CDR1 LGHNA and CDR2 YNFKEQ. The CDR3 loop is CASSQSGQGPYEQYF. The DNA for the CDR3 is TGTGCCAGCAGCCAGAGCGGACAGGGGCCCTACGAGCAGTACTTC.

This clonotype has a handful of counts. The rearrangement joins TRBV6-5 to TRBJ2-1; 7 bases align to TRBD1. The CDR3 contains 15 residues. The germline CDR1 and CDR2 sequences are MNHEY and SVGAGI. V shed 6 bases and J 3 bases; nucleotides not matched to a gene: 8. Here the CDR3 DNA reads TGTGCCAGCAGCTACAGGGGAAAAGTCTACAATGAGCAGTTCTTC. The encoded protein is CASSYRGKVYNEQFF.

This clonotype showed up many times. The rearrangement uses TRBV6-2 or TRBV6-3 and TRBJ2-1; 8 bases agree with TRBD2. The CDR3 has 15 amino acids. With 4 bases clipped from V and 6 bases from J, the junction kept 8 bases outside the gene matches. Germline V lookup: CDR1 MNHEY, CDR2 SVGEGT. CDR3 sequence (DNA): TGTGCCAGCAGTTGGGGAGGGACTAGACGCAATGAGCAGTTCTTC. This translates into CASSWGGTRRNEQFF.

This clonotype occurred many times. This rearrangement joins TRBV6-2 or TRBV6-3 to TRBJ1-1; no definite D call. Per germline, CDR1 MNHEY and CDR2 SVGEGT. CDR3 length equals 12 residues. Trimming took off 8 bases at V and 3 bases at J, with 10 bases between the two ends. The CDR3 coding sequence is TGTGCCAGCGCCCCTGGGGACACTGAAGCTTTCTTT. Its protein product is CASAPGDTEAFF.

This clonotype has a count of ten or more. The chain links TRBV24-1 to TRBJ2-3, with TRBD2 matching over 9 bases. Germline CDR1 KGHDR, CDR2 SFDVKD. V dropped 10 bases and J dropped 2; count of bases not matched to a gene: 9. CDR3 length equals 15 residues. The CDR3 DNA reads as TGTGCCACGGCGGGAGGGCCTGGTGACACAGATACGCAGTATTTT. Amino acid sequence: CATAGGPGDTDTQYF.

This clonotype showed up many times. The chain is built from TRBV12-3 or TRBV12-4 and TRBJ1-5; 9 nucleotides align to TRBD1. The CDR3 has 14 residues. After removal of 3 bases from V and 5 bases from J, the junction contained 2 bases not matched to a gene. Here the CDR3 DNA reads TGTGCCAGCAGTTTTGGACAGGGGTATCAGCCCCAGCATTTT. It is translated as CASSFGQGYQPQHF.

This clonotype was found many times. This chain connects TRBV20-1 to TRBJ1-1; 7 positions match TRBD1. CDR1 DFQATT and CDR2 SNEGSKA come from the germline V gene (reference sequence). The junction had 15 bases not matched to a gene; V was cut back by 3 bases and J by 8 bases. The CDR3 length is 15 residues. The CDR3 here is CSARALTGAAGEAFF. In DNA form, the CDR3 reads TGCAGTGCTAGGGCACTAACAGGGGCCGCGGGGGAAGCTTTCTTT.

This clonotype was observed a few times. The CDR3, as DNA: TGCGCCAGCAGCCCTAGACTAGCCACCGGGGAGCTGTTTTTT. Translation: CASSPRLATGELFF. The rearrangement uses TRBV5-1 and TRBJ2-2; 7 bases map to TRBD2. Germline loops: CDR1 SGHRS, CDR2 YFSETQ. CDR3 size: 14 residues. J was trimmed by 4 bases and V by 4 bases; bases with no gene match: 4.